Presented here are 18 T cell receptor beta chains from one specimen sequenced in a study of cytomegalovirus exposure and HLA in healthy donors. PCR was performed using 60 Vbeta and 13 Jbeta primers. Clones were read by immunoSEQ multiplex PCR, and TCRdb kept only the in-frame ones, dropping some. The data contain 150,000 to 200,000 clones, about four fifths of them singletons. The sequencing sample was made of PBMCs. The receptors were sampled from a female donor in good health and CMV-seronegative.

This clone was counted a single time. The chain carries TRBV30 and TRBJ2-1; possibly TRBD2 for D (6 bases). The CDR3 is 14 amino acids. V was clipped by 2 bases and J by 4 bases, with 12 bases between them. The germline V gene encodes CDR1 GTSNPN and CDR2 SVGIG (reference sequence). The CDR3 loop reads CAWSSETRYNEQFF. CDR3 sequence (DNA): TGTGCCTGGAGTTCTGAGACTAGATACAATGAGCAGTTCTTC.

The V gene is TRBV15, the J gene TRBJ2-3; 9 bases agree with TRBD1. This CDR3 has 18 amino acids. From germline, CDR1 is LNHNV and CDR2 YYDKDF (reference sequence). V gave up 0 bases and J gave up 4 bases; unmatched junction bases: 11. The CDR3 nucleotides read TGTGCCACCAGCAGAGATGGCCCGGGACAGGGAAGGGCAGATACGCAGTATTTT. Translating it yields CATSRDGPGQGRADTQYF.

The chain links TRBV9 to TRBJ2-2; 14 nucleotides agree with TRBD2. Germline V gene data show CDR1 as SGDLS and CDR2 as YYNGEE. The CDR3 loop spans 20 amino acids. The junction had 9 bases not matched to a gene; V was cut back by 0 bases and J by 2 bases. Here the CDR3 DNA reads TGTGCCAGCAGCGTAGTTGGGACTAGCGGGAGAGGGCGAAACACCGGGGAGCTGTTTTTT. Its translation is CASSVVGTSGRGRNTGELFF.

The chain carries TRBV7-3 and TRBJ2-1; 9 bases align to TRBD1. V gave up 5 bases and J gave up 9 bases; unmatched junction bases: 8. This CDR3 region has 14 residues. Germline loops: CDR1 SGHTA, CDR2 FQGTGA. As DNA, the CDR3 is TGTGCCAGCAGCCGAACAGGGGGCTTAAGTGAGCAGTTCTTC. Translation: CASSRTGGLSEQFF.

The chain is built from TRBV6-5 and TRBJ2-6; 7 positions match TRBD2. V trimming: 2 bases; J trimming: 4 bases; junction bases outside the gene matches: 5. The CDR3 loop spans 16 amino acids. Germline V CDR1 and CDR2: MNHEY, SVGAGI. The CDR3 spells CASSYGRESGANVLTF. The CDR3, as DNA: TGTGCCAGCAGTTACGGGAGGGAGTCCGGGGCCAACGTCCTGACTTTC.

This chain links TRBV18 with TRBJ1-3; TRBD1 matches at 9 bases. CDR3 length equals 15 residues. The trim removed 3 bases at V and 4 bases at J, leaving 4 bases unmatched. CDR1 and CDR2 (germline): KGHSH, LQKENI. The CDR3 here is CASSPYRGLGNTIYF. The CDR3 DNA is TGTGCCAGCTCACCTTACAGGGGGCTCGGAAACACCATATATTTT.

The chain has TRBV12-5 and TRBJ2-3, with 10 bases matching TRBD1. CDR1 and CDR2 (germline): LGHNT, FRNRAP. The CDR3 runs 16 residues. With V trimmed by 2 bases and J by 4 bases, 6 bases remained unmatched. CDR3 sequence reads: CASGLRDRGLADTQYF. The CDR3 DNA is TGTGCTAGTGGTTTGCGGGACAGGGGTTTGGCAGATACGCAGTATTTT.

The rearrangement joins TRBV10-3 to TRBJ1-4; no clear D. The CDR3 sequence is 14 residues long. The ends were cut back, 3 bases at V and 5 bases at J, with 10 bases in the middle. Germline CDR1 reads ENHRY; CDR2 reads SYGVKD. CDR3 amino acids: CAISELPRNEKLFF. The CDR3 DNA reads as TGTGCCATCAGTGAACTCCCACGAAATGAAAAACTGTTTTTT.

The DNA for the CDR3 is TGTGCCAGTATCCCAACGGAGGGGGCTTGGGGCAATCAGCCCCAGCATTTT. It codes for CASIPTEGAWGNQPQHF. The chain combines TRBV19 with TRBJ1-5; 7 bases fit TRBD1. Germline assignment: CDR1 LNHDA and CDR2 SQIVND (reference sequence). The J segment lost 2 bases and the V segment lost 7 bases, leaving 14 bases of the junction unmatched. This CDR3 region has 17 residues.

The rearrangement joins TRBV5-4 to TRBJ1-6, with TRBD1 identical over 7 bases. J was trimmed by 6 bases and V by 4 bases; bases with no gene match: 10. Germline-derived CDR1 and CDR2 are SGHNT and YYREEE (reference sequence). The CDR3 totals 16 residues. The DNA for the CDR3 is TGTGCCAGCAGCCCATGGACAGGAGGCACTAATTCACCCCTCCACTTT. Its protein is CASSPWTGGTNSPLHF.

In DNA, the CDR3 is TGTGCCAGCAGCTCATTCCTAGGGACCCAGTACTTC. Protein product: CASSSFLGTQYF. The J gene is TRBJ2-5, the V gene TRBV11-2; D remains ambiguous. The CDR3 totals 12 residues. V dropped 4 bases and J dropped 7 bases, with 10 bases sitting between them. The V gene's germline CDR1 is SGHAT and CDR2 FQNNGV.

The chain carries TRBV11-1 and TRBJ1-1, with D possibly being TRBD1 (5 bases). V was trimmed by 3 bases and J by 1 base, leaving 6 bases between them. Germline V gene sequence: CDR1 SGHAT, CDR2 FQDESV (reference sequence). The CDR3 is 13 residues long. The CDR3 DNA is TGTGCCAGCAGCTTCAGGGAGAACACTGAAGCTTTCTTT. This sequence encodes CASSFRENTEAFF.

The chain is built from TRBV7-9 and TRBJ2-1; D is perhaps TRBD2 (6 bases). The CDR3 loop spans 16 amino acids. Trimming left V 2 bases short and J 3 bases short, with 14 bases between. From germline, CDR1 is SEHNR and CDR2 FQNEAQ (reference sequence). CDR3 protein: CASSLTTRLYYNEQFF. DNA for the CDR3: TGTGCCAGCAGCTTAACGACTAGATTGTACTACAATGAGCAGTTCTTC. The whole variable domain, remainder taken from reference TRBV7-9 and TRBJ2-1, is DTGVSQNPRHKITKRGQNVTFRCDPISEHNRLYWYRQTLGQGPEFLTYFQNEAQLEKSRLLSDRFSAERPKGSFSTLEIQRTEQGDSAMYLCASSLTTRLYYNEQFFGPGTRLTVL.

This chain uses TRBV27 with TRBJ2-7; 9 bases line up with TRBD1. This CDR3 is built from 14 residues. J gave up 5 bases and V 2 bases, and 4 bases lay outside the gene matches. Germline V gene data show CDR1 as MNHEY and CDR2 as SMNVEV (reference sequence). CDR3 region: CASSLNRGPHEQYF. For the CDR3, the DNA is TGTGCCAGCAGTTTAAACAGGGGGCCCCACGAGCAGTACTTC.

The CDR3 nucleotides read TGTGCCAGCTCCGGGACAGACAACTATGGCTACACCTTC. Its protein product is CASSGTDNYGYTF. The V gene is TRBV2, the J gene TRBJ1-2; 7 nucleotides line up with TRBD1. Germline V gene data show CDR1 as SNHLY and CDR2 as FYNNEI. This CDR3 has 13 amino acids. V was pared by 8 bases and J by 2 bases, with 5 bases of the junction left unmatched.

As for this clone: One end of the junction is discordant with germline, which a read error may explain. The genes are TRBV6-5 and TRBJ1-2; a possible D gene is TRBD1 (6 bases). The CDR3 is 16 amino acids. Looked up from germline, CDR1 is MNHEY and CDR2 is SVGAGI. DNA of the CDR3: TGTGCCAGCACTTACGGGGGGGCTTCCGGAATCTATGGCTACACCTTC. It translates to CASTYGGASGIYGYTF.

This rearrangement joins TRBV10-3 to TRBJ2-5; TRBD2 agrees at 15 bases. From germline, CDR1 is ENHRY and CDR2 SYGVKD. Trimming removed 3 bases from V and 5 bases from J; junction bases left unmatched: 4. The CDR3 covers 16 residues. CDR3 sequence (DNA): TGTGCCATCAGTGACGGGACTAGCGGGAGGTCTGAGACCCAGTACTTC. Translated, it gives CAISDGTSGRSETQYF.

This rearrangement joins TRBV5-1 to TRBJ2-1, with TRBD2 identical over 7 bases. Germline trimming cut 0 bases from V and 5 bases from J; bases unmatched to any gene: 8. Per germline, CDR1 SGHRS and CDR2 YFSETQ. The CDR3 contains 16 residues. In DNA form, the CDR3 reads TGCGCCAGCAGCTTGGCCTCCAGCGGGGCGAACAATGAGCAGTTCTTC. Amino acid sequence: CASSLASSGANNEQFF. Drawing the rest from reference TRBV5-1 and TRBJ2-1, the complete variable domain is KAGVTQTPRYLIKTRGQQVTLSCSPISGHRSVSWYQQTPGQGLQFLFEYFSETQRNKGNFPGRFSGRQFSNSRSEMNVSTLELGDSALYLCASSLASSGANNEQFFGPGTRLTVL.